This is a list of T cell receptor beta chains from one sample in a study of T cells after posttransplantation cyclophosphamide. Data came from immunoSEQ multiplex PCR; TCRdb stores just in-frame clones and leaves some out. The sample was found to contain approximately 24,000 clones, and every one recurs. Sequenced material: PBMCs. Receptor source: a man aged 50-59 years in good health, CMV-negative, and a related stem cell transplant donor. Each CDR3 is given with its conserved first and last residue. D genes are given only for firm matches. Clone size is not always given. Where it is, it says once, few, many or a class for expanded clones.

many | TRBD2 | TRBJ2-1 | TRBV30 | CAWSRSGVHNEQFF | TGTGCCTGGAGTCGAAGCGGGGTTCACAATGAGCAGTTCTTC
many | NA | TRBJ1-1 | TRBV19 | CASKTHMNTEAFF | TGTGCCAGTAAGACTCACATGAACACTGAAGCTTTCTTT
many | NA | TRBJ2-7 | TRBV9 | CASSRGSGQSYEQYF | TGTGCCAGCAGCAGGGGGAGCGGACAGTCCTACGAGCAGTACTTC
many | NA | TRBJ2-3 | TRBV7-3 | CASSLNRADTQYF | TGTGCCAGCAGCTTAAACAGGGCAGATACGCAGTATTTT
many | TRBD2 | TRBJ2-3 | TRBV5-6 | CASSTRLAGDVTDTQYF | TGTGCCAGCAGCACCCGACTAGCGGGAGATGTAACAGATACGCAGTATTTT
many | TRBD1 | TRBJ2-3 | TRBV29-1 | CSTAYRGQDTQYF | TGCAGCACTGCCTACAGGGGGCAAGATACGCAGTATTTT
many | TRBD2 | TRBJ2-1 | TRBV4-2 | CASSQGLAGVNEQFF | TGTGCCAGCAGCCAGGGACTAGCGGGAGTCAATGAGCAGTTCTTC
many | NA | TRBJ2-5 | TRBV5-1 | CASSAPDGAGYEETQYF | TGCGCCAGCAGCGCCCCGGATGGCGCGGGGTACGAAGAGACCCAGTACTTC
many | TRBD1 | TRBJ1-1 | TRBV5-4 | CASSAGQGGRAEAFF | TGTGCCAGCAGCGCCGGACAGGGTGGAAGGGCTGAAGCTTTCTTT
many | NA | TRBJ1-5 | TRBV6-9 | CASSSGQGQPQHF | TGTGCCAGCAGTTCTGGGCAGGGGCAGCCCCAGCATTTT
many | NA | TRBJ2-7 | TRBV10-3 | CAIRIVRAGTYEQYF | TGTGCCATCAGGATAGTCCGTGCAGGAACGTACGAGCAGTACTTC
many | TRBD1 | TRBJ1-1 | TRBV28 | CASSPGQVYAEAFF | TGTGCCAGCAGTCCCGGACAGGTGTACGCTGAAGCTTTCTTT
many | TRBD1 | TRBJ2-7 | TRBV7-3 | CASSLTQGSSYEQYF | TGTGCCAGCAGCTTAACACAGGGGAGCTCCTACGAGCAGTACTTC
many | TRBD2 | TRBJ2-2 | TRBV5-1 | CASGGAGELFF | TGCGCCAGCGGGGGGGCCGGGGAGCTGTTTTTT
many | TRBD2 | TRBJ2-1 | TRBV6-1 | CASNGGAAYNEQFF | TGTGCCAGCAACGGGGGGGCCGCCTACAATGAGCAGTTCTTC
many | TRBD1 | TRBJ1-3 | TRBV11-2 | CASTQGVASGNTIYF | TGTGCCAGCACCCAGGGGGTGGCCTCTGGAAACACCATATATTTT
many | NA | TRBJ1-4 | TRBV28 | CASSFPGRVGEKLFF | TGTGCCAGCAGTTTTCCCGGCAGGGTCGGTGAAAAACTGTTTTTT
many | TRBD2 | TRBJ2-2 | TRBV6-1 | CASSDLAGGTGELFF | TGTGCCAGCAGTGACTTAGCGGGAGGCACCGGGGAGCTGTTTTTT
many | TRBD1 | TRBJ1-1 | TRBV25-1 | CASSEFFGTGGSPEAFF | TGTGCCAGCAGTGAATTCTTCGGGACAGGGGGATCTCCTGAAGCTTTCTTT
many | TRBD2 | TRBJ2-1 | TRBV11-2 | CASSPPGLAYNEQFF | TGTGCCAGCAGCCCTCCAGGACTAGCCTACAATGAGCAGTTCTTC
many | TRBD1 | TRBJ2-1 | TRBV14 | CASSQGEEQGYYNEQFF | TGTGCCAGCAGCCAAGGGGAAGAACAGGGGTACTACAATGAGCAGTTCTTC
many | TRBD1 | TRBJ2-7 | TRBV11-3 | CASSPGQGPYEQYF | TGTGCCAGCAGCCCTGGACAGGGCCCCTACGAGCAGTACTTC
many | NA | TRBJ2-2 | TRBV27 | CASRPGLNTGELFF | TGTGCCAGCAGGCCGGGACTCAACACCGGGGAGCTGTTTTTT
many | NA | TRBJ1-2 | TRBV10-3 | CAISGRQANYGYTF | TGTGCCATCAGTGGGCGGCAAGCTAACTATGGCTACACCTTC
many | NA | TRBJ2-3 | TRBV5-4 | CASSWTGAAPSTDTQYF | TGTGCCAGCAGCTGGACGGGAGCTGCCCCTAGCACAGATACGCAGTATTTT
many | TRBD2 | TRBJ2-7 | TRBV11-2 | CASSLDGTSGSFLTSYEQYF | TGTGCCAGCAGCTTAGATGGGACTAGCGGGAGTTTTTTAACGTCCTACGAGCAGTACTTC
many | TRBD2 | TRBJ2-3 | TRBV9 | CASSARGKRDHHSTDTQYF | TGTGCCAGCAGCGCTCGGGGGAAGCGGGATCATCATTCCACAGATACGCAGTATTTT
many | NA | TRBJ2-5 | TRBV4-1 | CASSQEDIQETQYF | TGCGCCAGCAGCCAAGAAGACATCCAAGAGACCCAGTACTTC
many | NA | TRBJ1-3 | TRBV5-1 | CASSTGSGNTIYF | TGCGCCAGCAGTACGGGGTCAGGAAACACCATATATTTT
many | TRBD1 | TRBJ1-2 | TRBV27 | CASSLSYRGNYGYTF | TGTGCCAGCAGTTTATCATACAGGGGCAATTATGGCTACACCTTC
many | NA | TRBJ2-7 | TRBV5-4 | CASSVGFSYEQYF | TGTGCCAGCAGCGTTGGTTTCTCCTACGAGCAGTACTTC
many | TRBD2 | TRBJ2-7 | TRBV7-3 | CASSLQAGGWYEQYF | TGTGCCAGCAGCTTACAAGCGGGAGGTTGGTACGAGCAGTACTTC
many | TRBD1 | TRBJ2-5 | TRBV10-3 | CAISESRLGDREETQYF | TGTGCCATCAGTGAGTCGAGGCTCGGGGACAGGGAGGAGACCCAGTACTTC
many | NA | TRBJ1-2 | TRBV29-1 | CSSVSGDCYTF | TGCAGCTCGGTCAGCGGGGACTGCTACACCTTC
many | NA | TRBJ2-1 | TRBV5-1 | CASSLFAGTYNEQFF | TGCGCCAGCAGCTTGTTTGCGGGAACATACAATGAGCAGTTCTTC
many | NA | TRBJ2-7 | TRBV13 | CASSLGRPEDEQYF | TGTGCCAGCAGCTTAGGCCGTCCTGAGGACGAGCAGTACTTC
many | NA | TRBJ2-5 | TRBV13 | CASSLKGGPGETQYF | TGTGCCAGCAGCTTAAAGGGGGGGCCCGGGGAGACCCAGTACTTC
many | TRBD1 | TRBJ1-4 | TRBV19 | CASRRTGIDNEKLFF | TGTGCCAGTCGTCGGACAGGGATCGATAATGAAAAACTGTTTTTT
many | TRBD2 | TRBJ2-5 | TRBV18 | CASSQGTSGQETQYF | TGTGCCAGCTCACAGGGGACTAGCGGACAAGAGACCCAGTACTTC
many | NA | TRBJ2-3 | TRBV29-1 | CSVGAGHLDTQYF | TGCAGCGTTGGGGCGGGGCACCTCGATACGCAGTATTTT
many | TRBD2 | TRBJ2-7 | TRBV9 | CASSVDASGGAVPYEQYF | TGTGCCAGCAGCGTAGACGCTAGCGGGGGGGCGGTTCCCTACGAGCAGTACTTC
many | NA | TRBJ2-3 | TRBV11-2 | CASSLGAGPSTDTQYF | TGTGCCAGCAGCTTAGGGGCGGGACCTAGCACAGATACGCAGTATTTT
many | TRBD1 | TRBJ1-1 | TRBV7-8 | CASSPTSAPGQGVTEAFF | TGTGCCAGCAGCCCCACAAGCGCACCGGGACAGGGGGTTACGGAAGCTTTCTTT
many | TRBD2 | TRBJ2-1 | TRBV10-3 | CAITPSGGKVHEQFF | TGTGCCATCACCCCTAGCGGCGGGAAGGTCCATGAGCAGTTCTTC
many | NA | TRBJ1-4 | TRBV27 | CASSPVGLSDEKLFF | TGTGCCAGCAGCCCCGTGGGCCTATCTGACGAAAAACTGTTTTTT
NA | TRBD2 | TRBJ2-3 | TRBV9 | CASSVGGGGGAVDTQYF | TGTGCCAGCAGCGTAGGAGGTGGCGGGGGGGCCGTAGATACGCAGTATTTT
many | NA | TRBJ2-2 | TRBV5-1 | CASSLDYSGHTGELFF | TGCGCCAGCAGCTTGGATTATAGCGGACACACCGGGGAGCTGTTTTTT
few | TRBD2 | TRBJ2-1 | TRBV11-2 | CASSLEAGEGNEQFF | TGTGCCAGCAGCTTAGAGGCGGGAGAAGGCAATGAGCAGTTCTTC
many | NA | TRBJ2-3 | TRBV30 | CAWSVIGRYTDTQYF | TGTGCCTGGAGTGTAATTGGGAGATACACAGATACGCAGTATTTT
many | NA | TRBJ1-2 | TRBV9 | CASSVGGGDDGYTF | TGTGCCAGCAGCGTAGGTGGAGGGGATGATGGCTACACCTTC
NA | NA | TRBJ1-5 | TRBV6-5 | CASSSYSNQPQHF | TGTGCCAGCAGTTCTTATAGCAATCAGCCCCAGCATTTT
many | TRBD2 | TRBJ2-5 | TRBV5-1 | CASSLVGTSGETQYF | TGCGCCAGCAGCTTAGTGGGGACTAGCGGGGAGACCCAGTACTTC
many | NA | TRBJ1-2 | TRBV11-2 | CASSLEAHLYGYTF | TGTGCCAGCAGCTTAGAGGCTCACCTCTATGGCTACACCTTC